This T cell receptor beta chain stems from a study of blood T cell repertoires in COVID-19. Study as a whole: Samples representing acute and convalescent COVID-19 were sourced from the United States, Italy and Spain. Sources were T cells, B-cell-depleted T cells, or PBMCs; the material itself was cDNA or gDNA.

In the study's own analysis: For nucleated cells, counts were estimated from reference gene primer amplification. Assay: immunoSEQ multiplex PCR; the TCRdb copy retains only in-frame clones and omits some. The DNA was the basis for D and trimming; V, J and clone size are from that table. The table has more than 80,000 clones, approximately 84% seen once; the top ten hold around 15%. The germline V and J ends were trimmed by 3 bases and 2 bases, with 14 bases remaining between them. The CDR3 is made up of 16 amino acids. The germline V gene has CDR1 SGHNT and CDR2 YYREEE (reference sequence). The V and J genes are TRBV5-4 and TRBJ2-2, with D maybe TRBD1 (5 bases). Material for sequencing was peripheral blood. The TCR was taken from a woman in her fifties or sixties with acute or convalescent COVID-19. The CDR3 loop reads CASSYSIDRNTGELFF. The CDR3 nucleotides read TGTGCCAGCAGCTACAGCATAGACAGAAACACCGGGGAGCTGTTTTTT.